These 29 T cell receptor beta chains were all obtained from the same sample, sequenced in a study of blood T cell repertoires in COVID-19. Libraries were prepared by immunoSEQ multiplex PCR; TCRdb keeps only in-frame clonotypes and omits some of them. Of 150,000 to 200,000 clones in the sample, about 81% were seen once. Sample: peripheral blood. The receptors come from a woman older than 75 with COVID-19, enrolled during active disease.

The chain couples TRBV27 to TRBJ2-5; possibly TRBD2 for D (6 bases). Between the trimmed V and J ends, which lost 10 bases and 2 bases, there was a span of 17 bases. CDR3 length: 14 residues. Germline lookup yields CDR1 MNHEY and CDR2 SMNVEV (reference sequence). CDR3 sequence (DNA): TGTGCCACCCACCCGGGGGTAGAGCAAGAGACCCAGTACTTC. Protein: CATHPGVEQETQYF.

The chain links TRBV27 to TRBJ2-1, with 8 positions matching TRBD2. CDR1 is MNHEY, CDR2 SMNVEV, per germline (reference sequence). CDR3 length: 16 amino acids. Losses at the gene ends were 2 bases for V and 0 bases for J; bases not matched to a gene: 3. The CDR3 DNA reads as TGTGCCAGCAGTTTAGGACTAGCCAGCTCCTACAATGAGCAGTTCTTC. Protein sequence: CASSLGLASSYNEQFF.

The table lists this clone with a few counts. CDR3 in DNA: TGCGCCAGCAGCTTGGCGGGACAGAGTAACACCGGGGAGCTGTTTTTT. Residues: CASSLAGQSNTGELFF. This chain joins TRBV5-1 and TRBJ2-2; 7 nucleotides match TRBD1. In germline, CDR1 is SGHRS, CDR2 YFSETQ. This CDR3 has 16 amino acids. J lost 2 bases, V lost 0 bases, and 4 bases had no gene match.

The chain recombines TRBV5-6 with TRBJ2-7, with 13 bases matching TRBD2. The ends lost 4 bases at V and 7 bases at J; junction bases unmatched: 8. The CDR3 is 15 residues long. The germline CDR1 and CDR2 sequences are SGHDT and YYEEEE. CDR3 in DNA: TGTGCCAGCAGCGGGGGACTAGCGGGATGGGAGGAGCAGTACTTC. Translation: CASSGGLAGWEEQYF. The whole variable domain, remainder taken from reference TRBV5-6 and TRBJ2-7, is DAGVTQSPTHLIKTRGQQVTLRCSPKSGHDTVSWYQQALGQGPQFIFQYYEEEERQRGNFPDRFSGHQFPNYSSELNVNALLLGDSALYLCASSGGLAGWEEQYFGPGTRLTVT.

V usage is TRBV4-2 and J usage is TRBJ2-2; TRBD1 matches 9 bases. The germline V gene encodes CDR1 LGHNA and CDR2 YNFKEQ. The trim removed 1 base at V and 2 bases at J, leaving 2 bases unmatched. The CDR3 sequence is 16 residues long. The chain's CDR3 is CASSQADRGNTGELFF. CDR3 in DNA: TGTGCCAGCAGCCAAGCGGACAGGGGCAACACCGGGGAGCTGTTTTTT.

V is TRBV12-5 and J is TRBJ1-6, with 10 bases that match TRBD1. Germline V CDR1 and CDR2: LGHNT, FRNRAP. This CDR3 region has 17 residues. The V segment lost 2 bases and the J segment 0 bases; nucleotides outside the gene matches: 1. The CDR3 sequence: CASGLWTGGSYNSPLHF. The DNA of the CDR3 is TGTGCTAGTGGTTTGTGGACAGGGGGCTCCTATAATTCACCCCTCCACTTT.

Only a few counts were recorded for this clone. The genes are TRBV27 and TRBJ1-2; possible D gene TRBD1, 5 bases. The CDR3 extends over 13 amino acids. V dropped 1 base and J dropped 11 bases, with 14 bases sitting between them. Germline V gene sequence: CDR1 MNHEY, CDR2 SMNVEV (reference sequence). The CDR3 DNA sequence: TGTGCCAGCAGTTTATTGGAGGGGATGAAATACACCTTC. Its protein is CASSLLEGMKYTF.

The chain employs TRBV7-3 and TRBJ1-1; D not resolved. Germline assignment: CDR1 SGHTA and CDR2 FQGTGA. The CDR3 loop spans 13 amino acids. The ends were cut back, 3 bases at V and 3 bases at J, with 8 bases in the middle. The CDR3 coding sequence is TGTGCCAGCAGCTTGTTTGCGGACACTGAAGCTTTCTTT. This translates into CASSLFADTEAFF. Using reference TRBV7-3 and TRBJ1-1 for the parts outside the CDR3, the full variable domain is GAGVSQTPSNKVTEKGKYVELRCDPISGHTALYWYRQSLGQGPEFLIYFQGTGAADDSGLPNDRFFAVRPEGSVSTLKIQRTERGDSAVYLCASSLFADTEAFFGQGTRLTVV.

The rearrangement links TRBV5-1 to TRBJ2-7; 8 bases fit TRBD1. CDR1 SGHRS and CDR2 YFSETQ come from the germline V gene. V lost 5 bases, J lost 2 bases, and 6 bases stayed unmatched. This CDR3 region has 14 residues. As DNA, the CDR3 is TGCGCCAGCAGGCCCGGGACAGGACCCTACGAGCAGTACTTC. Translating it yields CASRPGTGPYEQYF.

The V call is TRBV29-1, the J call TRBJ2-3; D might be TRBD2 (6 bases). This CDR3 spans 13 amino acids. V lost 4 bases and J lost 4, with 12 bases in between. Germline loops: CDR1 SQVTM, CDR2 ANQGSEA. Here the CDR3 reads CSVGWDLADTQYF. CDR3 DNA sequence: TGCAGCGTTGGATGGGACTTGGCAGATACGCAGTATTTT.

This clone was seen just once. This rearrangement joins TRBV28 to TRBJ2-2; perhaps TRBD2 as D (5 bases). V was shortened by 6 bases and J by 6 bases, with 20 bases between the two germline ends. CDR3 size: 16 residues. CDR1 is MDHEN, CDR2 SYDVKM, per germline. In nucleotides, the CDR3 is TGTGCCAGCAGCTCGACGTGGACTCCCCGCCCCGGGGAGCTGTTTTTT. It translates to CASSSTWTPRPGELFF.

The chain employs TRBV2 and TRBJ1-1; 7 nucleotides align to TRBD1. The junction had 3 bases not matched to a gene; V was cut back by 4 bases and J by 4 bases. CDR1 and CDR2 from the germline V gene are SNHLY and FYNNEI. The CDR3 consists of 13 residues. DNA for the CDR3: TGTGCCAGCAGTGTGACAGGGATCACTGAAGCTTTCTTT. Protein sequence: CASSVTGITEAFF.

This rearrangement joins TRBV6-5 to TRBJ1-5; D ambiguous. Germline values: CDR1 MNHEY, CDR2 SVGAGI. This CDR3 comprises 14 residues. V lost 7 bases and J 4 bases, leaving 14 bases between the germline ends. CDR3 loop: CASIGSRENQPQHF. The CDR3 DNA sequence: TGTGCCAGCATCGGGTCGCGGGAAAATCAGCCCCAGCATTTT.

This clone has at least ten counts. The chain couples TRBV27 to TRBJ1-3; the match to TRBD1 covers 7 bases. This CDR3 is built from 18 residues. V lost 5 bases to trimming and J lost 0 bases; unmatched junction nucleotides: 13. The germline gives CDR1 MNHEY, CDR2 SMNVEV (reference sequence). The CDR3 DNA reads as TGTGCCAGCAGTGCTTTTACAGGACAGGACCACTCTGGAAACACCATATATTTT. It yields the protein CASSAFTGQDHSGNTIYF.

CDR3 DNA: TGTGCCAGCAGCCCTCAACCAGGTCAACAAGAGACCCAGTACTTC. Translating gives CASSPQPGQQETQYF. The chain recombines TRBV5-5 with TRBJ2-5; D uncertain. V gave up 4 bases and J gave up 2 bases, with 15 bases separating them. The CDR3 is 15 residues long. CDR1 and CDR2 (germline): SGHKS, YYEKEE (reference sequence).

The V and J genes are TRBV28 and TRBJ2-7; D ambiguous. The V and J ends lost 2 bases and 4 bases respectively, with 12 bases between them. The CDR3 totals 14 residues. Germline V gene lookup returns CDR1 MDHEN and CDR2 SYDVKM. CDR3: CASSLGGFLYEQYF. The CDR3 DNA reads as TGTGCCAGCAGTTTAGGCGGATTTCTTTACGAGCAGTACTTC.

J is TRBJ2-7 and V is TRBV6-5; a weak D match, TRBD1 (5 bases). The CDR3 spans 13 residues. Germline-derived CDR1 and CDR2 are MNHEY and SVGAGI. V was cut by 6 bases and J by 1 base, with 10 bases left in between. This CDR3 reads CASRSQGSYEQYF. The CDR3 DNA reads TGTGCCAGCAGGTCCCAGGGATCCTACGAGCAGTACTTC.

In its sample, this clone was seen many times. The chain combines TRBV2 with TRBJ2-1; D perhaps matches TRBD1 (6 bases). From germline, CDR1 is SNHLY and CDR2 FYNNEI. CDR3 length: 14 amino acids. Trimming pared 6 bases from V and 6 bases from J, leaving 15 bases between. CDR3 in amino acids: CASSRDTTGNEQFF. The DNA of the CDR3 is TGTGCCAGCAGCCGGGACACCACGGGCAATGAGCAGTTCTTC.

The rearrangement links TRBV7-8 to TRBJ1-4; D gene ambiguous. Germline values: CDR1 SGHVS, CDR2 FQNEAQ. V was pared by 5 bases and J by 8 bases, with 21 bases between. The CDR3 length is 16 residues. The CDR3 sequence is CASSHNPGSQGEKLFF. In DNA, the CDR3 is TGTGCCAGCAGCCATAACCCAGGATCACAAGGAGAAAAACTGTTTTTT.

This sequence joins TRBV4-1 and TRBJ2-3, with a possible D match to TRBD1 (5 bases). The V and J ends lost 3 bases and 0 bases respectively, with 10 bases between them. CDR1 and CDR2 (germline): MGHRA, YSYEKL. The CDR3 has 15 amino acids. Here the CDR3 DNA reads TGCGCCAGCAGCCACGTCCAGGGTAGCACAGATACGCAGTATTTT. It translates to CASSHVQGSTDTQYF.

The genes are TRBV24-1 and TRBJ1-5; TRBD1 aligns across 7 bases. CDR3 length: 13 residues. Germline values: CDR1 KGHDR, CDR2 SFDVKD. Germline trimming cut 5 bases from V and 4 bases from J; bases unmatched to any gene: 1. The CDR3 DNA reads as TGTGCCACCAGTGCAGGGGGAAATCAGCCCCAGCATTTT. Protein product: CATSAGGNQPQHF.

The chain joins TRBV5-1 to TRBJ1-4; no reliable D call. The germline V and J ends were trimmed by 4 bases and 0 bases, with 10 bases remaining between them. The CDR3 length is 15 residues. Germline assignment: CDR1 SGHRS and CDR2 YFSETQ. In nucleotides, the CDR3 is TGCGCCAGCAGCGCCGCCGGGACAACTAATGAAAAACTGTTTTTT. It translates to CASSAAGTTNEKLFF. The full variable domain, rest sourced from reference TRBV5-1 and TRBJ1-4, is KAGVTQTPRYLIKTRGQQVTLSCSPISGHRSVSWYQQTPGQGLQFLFEYFSETQRNKGNFPGRFSGRQFSNSRSEMNVSTLELGDSALYLCASSAAGTTNEKLFFGSGTQLSVL.

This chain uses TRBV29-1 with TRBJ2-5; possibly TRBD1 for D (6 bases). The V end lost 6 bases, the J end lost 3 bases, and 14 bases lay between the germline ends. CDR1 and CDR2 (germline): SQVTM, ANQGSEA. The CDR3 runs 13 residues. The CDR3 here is CSVRGTQKETQYF. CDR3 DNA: TGCAGCGTCCGAGGGACACAGAAAGAGACCCAGTACTTC.

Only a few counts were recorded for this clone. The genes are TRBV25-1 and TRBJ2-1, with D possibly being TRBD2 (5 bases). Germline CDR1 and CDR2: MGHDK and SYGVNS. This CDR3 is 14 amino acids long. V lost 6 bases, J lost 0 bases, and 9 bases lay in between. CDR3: CASRSAGSYNEQFF. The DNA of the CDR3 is TGTGCCAGCAGGAGCGCGGGCTCCTACAATGAGCAGTTCTTC.

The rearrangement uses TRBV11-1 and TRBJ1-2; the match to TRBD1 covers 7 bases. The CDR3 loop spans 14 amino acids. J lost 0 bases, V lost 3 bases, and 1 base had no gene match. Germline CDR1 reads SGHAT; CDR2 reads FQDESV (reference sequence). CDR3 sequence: CASSLGTANYGYTF. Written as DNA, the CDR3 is TGTGCCAGCAGCTTGGGGACAGCTAACTATGGCTACACCTTC.

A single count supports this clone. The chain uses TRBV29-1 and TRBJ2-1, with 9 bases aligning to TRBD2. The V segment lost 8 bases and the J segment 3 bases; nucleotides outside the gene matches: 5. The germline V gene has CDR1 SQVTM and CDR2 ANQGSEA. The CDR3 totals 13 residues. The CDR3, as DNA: TGCAGCCTATGGCGGGAGGGCTACAATGAGCAGTTCTTC. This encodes CSLWREGYNEQFF.

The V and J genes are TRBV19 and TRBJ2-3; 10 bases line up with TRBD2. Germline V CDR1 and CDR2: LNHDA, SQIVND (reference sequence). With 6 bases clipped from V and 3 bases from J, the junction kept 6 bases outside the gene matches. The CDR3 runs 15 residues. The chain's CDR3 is CASRPLAGVTDTQYF. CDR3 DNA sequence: TGTGCCAGTAGGCCCCTAGCGGGAGTGACAGATACGCAGTATTTT.

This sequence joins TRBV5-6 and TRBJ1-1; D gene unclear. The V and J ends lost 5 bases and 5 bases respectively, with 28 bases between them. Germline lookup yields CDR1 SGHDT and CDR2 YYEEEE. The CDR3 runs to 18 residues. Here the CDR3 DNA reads TGTGCCAGCAGTCCTATTCGTCCACGGAGGGTCACGGGGACTGAAGCTTTCTTT. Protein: CASSPIRPRRVTGTEAFF.

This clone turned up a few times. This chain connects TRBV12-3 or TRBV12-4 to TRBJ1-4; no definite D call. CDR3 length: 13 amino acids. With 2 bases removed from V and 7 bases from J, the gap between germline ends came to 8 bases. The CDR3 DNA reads TGTGCCAGCAGTTTACCCCCCCTTGAAAAACTGTTTTTT. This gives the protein CASSLPPLEKLFF.